These 26 T cell receptor beta chains were all obtained from the same sample, sequenced in a study of T-cell memory formation after mild COVID-19. MiXCR was run by TCRdb on the 5' RACE reads, yielding one entry per CDR3 protein. The sample has roughly 610,000 distinct CDR3 sequences; roughly 17% are singletons. The sequencing input was PBMCs or a T cell subset sorted from them (not recorded which). Source of these receptors: an adult woman who had mild COVID-19 (a few samples of this study predate the infection). Cell type and time point are not known.

This sequence joins TRBV27 and TRBJ2-7, with 9 bases lining up with TRBD2. There are 14 residues in the CDR3. After removal of 11 bases from V and 5 bases from J, the junction contained 13 bases not matched to a gene. The V gene's germline CDR1 is MNHEY and CDR2 SMNVEV (reference sequence). The CDR3 DNA is TGTGCCTCGGGCGGGGGGGGTGTGCGAAACGAGCAGTACTTC. Residues: CASGGGGVRNEQYF.

This clonotype was seen a few times. The V call is TRBV15, the J call TRBJ2-7; 10 bases match TRBD2. Trimming at V came to 5 bases and at J to 5 bases, leaving 15 bases not matched to a gene. Germline CDR1 is LNHNV and CDR2 is YYDKDF (reference sequence). This CDR3 comprises 17 residues. Written as DNA, the CDR3 is TGTGCCACCAGCTCGAACCGAGCGGGAGGGGTTGGGAACGAGCAGTACTTC. It translates to CATSSNRAGGVGNEQYF.

The rearrangement uses TRBV3-1 and TRBJ2-7; TRBD1 agrees at 7 bases. The ends lost 1 base at V and 3 bases at J; junction bases unmatched: 6. The CDR3 runs to 15 residues. Per germline, CDR1 LGHDT and CDR2 YNNKEL (reference sequence). This CDR3 reads CASSQVPGQSYEQYF. The CDR3, as DNA: TGTGCCAGCAGCCAAGTACCGGGACAGAGCTACGAGCAGTACTTC.

This sequence joins TRBV6-5 and TRBJ2-2; 7 bases map to TRBD2. V was pared by 2 bases and J by 3 bases, with 15 bases of the junction left unmatched. Germline CDR1 MNHEY, CDR2 SVGAGI. This CDR3 has 19 residues. CDR3 sequence (DNA): TGTGCCAGCAGTTACGACGGAGGCGACTGGCTAGCGGACACCGGGGAGCTGTTTTTT. Protein product: CASSYDGGDWLADTGELFF.

This sequence joins TRBV20-1 and TRBJ2-7; no reliable D call. In germline, CDR1 is DFQATT, CDR2 SNEGSKA (reference sequence). The ends were cut back, 1 base at V and 3 bases at J, with 10 bases in the middle. CDR3 length equals 13 residues. CDR3 DNA sequence: TGCAGTGCTAGAGTAGCCCCCTTCTACGAGCAGTACTTC. This codes for CSARVAPFYEQYF.

This chain joins TRBV9 and TRBJ1-6; TRBD1 might be the D (6 bases). V dropped 4 bases and J dropped 6 bases, with 14 bases sitting between them. CDR3 length: 15 residues. Germline V lookup: CDR1 SGDLS, CDR2 YYNGEE. CDR3 loop: CASSTLTGGNSPLHF. The CDR3 DNA follows: TGTGCCAGCAGCACCCTGACAGGAGGTAATTCACCCCTCCACTTT.

The chain recombines TRBV12-3 or TRBV12-4 with TRBJ2-7; 13 bases fit TRBD2. The CDR3 has 16 amino acids. The V and J ends lost 6 bases and 6 bases, in that order; junction bases with no gene match: 11. CDR3 sequence (DNA): TGTGCCAGCAGCCAATTATGGACTAGCGGGAGCTTCGAGCAGTACTTC. Amino acid sequence: CASSQLWTSGSFEQYF.

This clonotype showed up just a few times. This chain connects TRBV5-5 to TRBJ1-1; D not resolved. V lost 0 bases to trimming and J lost 0 bases, with 9 bases between them. CDR3 length: 15 amino acids. Germline CDR1 is SGHKS and CDR2 is YYEKEE (reference sequence). CDR3 in amino acids: CASSLGPGMNTEAFF. The CDR3 nucleotides are TGTGCCAGCAGCTTGGGACCGGGGATGAACACTGAAGCTTTCTTT.

This clonotype was counted only a few times. V usage is TRBV5-6 and J usage is TRBJ2-3, with 11 bases identical to TRBD2. Trimming removed 1 base from V and 3 bases from J; junction bases left unmatched: 7. Germline lookup yields CDR1 SGHDT and CDR2 YYEEEE. The CDR3 runs 17 residues. The CDR3 loop is CASSLISGGAETDTQYF. Written as DNA, the CDR3 is TGTGCCAGCAGCTTGATTAGCGGGGGGGCCGAAACAGATACGCAGTATTTT.

This clonotype showed up just a few times. Sequence at one end of the junction differs from germline and may be a read error. The V call is TRBV5-6, the J call TRBJ2-1; TRBD1 matches at 9 bases. This CDR3 is 12 amino acids long. Per germline, CDR1 SGHDT and CDR2 YYEEEE. In DNA form, the CDR3 reads TGTGCCAGCAGCTTGGGGGACAGGGCCTGGGACTTC. It translates to CASSLGDRAWDF.

The V and J genes are TRBV18 and TRBJ1-1, with 8 bases aligning to TRBD1. The J segment lost 1 base and the V segment lost 6 bases, leaving 10 bases of the junction unmatched. The CDR3 runs 16 residues. CDR1 and CDR2 from the germline V gene are KGHSH and LQKENI. CDR3 sequence: CASSPGQGGGNTEAFF. CDR3 in DNA: TGTGCCAGCTCCCCTGGACAGGGCGGGGGGAACACTGAAGCTTTCTTT.

This sequence joins TRBV7-2 and TRBJ2-4; 7 positions agree with TRBD2. Germline V gene data show CDR1 as SGHTA and CDR2 as FQGNSA. The CDR3 has 14 amino acids. V dropped 1 base and J dropped 7; count of bases not matched to a gene: 4. The CDR3 DNA follows: TGTGCCAGCAGCTTAGAACAGCGGGGCAACATTCAGTACTTC. The encoded protein is CASSLEQRGNIQYF.

In its sample, this clonotype was seen a few times. The chain is built from TRBV7-3 and TRBJ2-1; TRBD2 aligns across 12 bases. V shed 1 base, J shed 8 bases, and the junction held 15 bases outside the gene matches. Germline V gene lookup returns CDR1 SGHTA and CDR2 FQGTGA. The CDR3 has 19 residues. CDR3 sequence reads: CASSLISFGSSGREDEQFF. The CDR3 region has the DNA TGTGCCAGCAGCTTAATATCCTTTGGGTCTAGCGGGAGGGAGGATGAGCAGTTCTTC.

The chain recombines TRBV4-3 with TRBJ1-2, with 8 bases lining up with TRBD1. CDR1 is LGHNA and CDR2 is YSLEER in the germline V gene. Losses at the gene ends were 4 bases for V and 5 bases for J; bases not matched to a gene: 6. The CDR3 is 14 amino acids. The CDR3, as DNA: TGCGCCAGCAGCCGAGAAACAGGGGGGTATGGCTACACCTTC. Translating gives CASSRETGGYGYTF.

This clonotype came up a few times. The chain recombines TRBV5-5 with TRBJ1-1, with D maybe TRBD1 (5 bases). Germline CDR1 is SGHKS and CDR2 is YYEKEE (reference sequence). V was shortened by 5 bases and J by 0 bases, with 14 bases between the two germline ends. This CDR3 is 15 amino acids long. The chain's CDR3 is CASRQTTALNTEAFF. The CDR3 DNA sequence: TGTGCCAGCAGGCAGACGACAGCTCTGAACACTGAAGCTTTCTTT.

This clonotype has a handful of counts. The rearrangement joins TRBV28 to TRBJ2-3; D possibly corresponds to TRBD2 (7 bases). The germline CDR1 and CDR2 sequences are MDHEN and SYDVKM. Trimming left V 5 bases short and J 6 bases short, with 15 bases between. CDR3 length: 14 amino acids. CDR3 sequence (DNA): TGTGCCAGCAGTACCCGAGGGGGGGCGGATACGCAGTATTTT. Its protein product is CASSTRGGADTQYF.

The CDR3 nucleotides are TGTGCCAGCAGCTTAGGAGAGGGGGCTGGTAACACTGAAGCTTTCTTT. Translated: CASSLGEGAGNTEAFF. The chain carries TRBV7-9 and TRBJ1-1; 7 bases match TRBD1. The CDR3 length is 16 residues. CDR1 is SEHNR and CDR2 is FQNEAQ in the germline V gene (reference sequence). After removal of 1 base from V and 2 bases from J, the junction contained 7 bases not matched to a gene. Filled out from reference TRBV7-9 and TRBJ1-1, the complete variable domain reads DTGVSQNPRHKITKRGQNVTFRCDPISEHNRLYWYRQTLGQGPEFLTYFQNEAQLEKSRLLSDRFSAERPKGSFSTLEIQRTEQGDSAMYLCASSLGEGAGNTEAFFGQGTRLTVV.

This chain links TRBV12-3 or TRBV12-4 with TRBJ1-1, with 8 positions matching TRBD1. V lost 5 bases to trimming and J lost 2 bases; unmatched junction nucleotides: 7. The CDR3 has 15 amino acids. The chain's CDR3 is CASSPRTGNNTEAFF. The CDR3 DNA is TGTGCCAGCAGTCCCCGGACAGGGAATAACACTGAAGCTTTCTTT.

V usage is TRBV9 and J usage is TRBJ2-7, with D perhaps matching TRBD1 (5 bases). V was shortened by 2 bases and J by 2 bases, with 11 bases between the two germline ends. The CDR3 contains 14 residues. Looked up from germline, CDR1 is SGDLS and CDR2 is YYNGEE. The CDR3 sequence is CASSVGQTTYEQYF. The CDR3 nucleotides are TGTGCCAGCAGCGTTGGACAAACAACCTACGAGCAGTACTTC.

This sequence joins TRBV5-1 and TRBJ2-5, with 8 bases fitting TRBD2. The germline gives CDR1 SGHRS, CDR2 YFSETQ. The CDR3 is 15 amino acids. V dropped 1 base and J dropped 4; count of bases not matched to a gene: 6. CDR3 sequence: CASSLNAGGRETQYF. The CDR3 nucleotides read TGCGCCAGCAGCTTGAATGCGGGAGGTCGAGAGACCCAGTACTTC.

This clonotype turned up a few times. The rearrangement joins TRBV5-8 to TRBJ2-5; a possible D gene is TRBD2 (5 bases). V was trimmed by 3 bases and J by 4 bases, leaving 10 bases between them. The CDR3 has 13 residues. In germline, CDR1 is SGHTS, CDR2 YDEGEE. CDR3 protein: CASSSPGTETQYF. The CDR3 DNA is TGTGCCAGCAGCTCCCCGGGAACAGAGACCCAGTACTTC.

In its sample, this clonotype was seen many times. The gene calls are TRBV5-1 and TRBJ1-2; TRBD1 matches at 9 bases. This CDR3 is 14 amino acids long. CDR1 SGHRS and CDR2 YFSETQ come from the germline V gene. V gave up 3 bases and J gave up 4 bases; unmatched junction bases: 4. CDR3 in amino acids: CASSYRDRVYGYTF. The CDR3 nucleotides are TGCGCCAGCAGCTACCGGGACAGGGTCTATGGCTACACCTTC.

This clonotype was picked up many times. The V gene is TRBV24-1, the J gene TRBJ2-7; weak D call: TRBD2 (6 bases). Germline V CDR1 and CDR2: KGHDR, SFDVKD. The V and J ends lost 2 bases and 2 bases respectively, with 18 bases between them. The CDR3 covers 17 residues. The DNA of the CDR3 is TGTGCCACCAGTGATTCGAGAATGGGACTTTCCGCCTACGAGCAGTACTTC. Translating gives CATSDSRMGLSAYEQYF.

The table lists this clonotype with many counts. The CDR3 region has the DNA TGTGCCAGCTCACCGAAAGCGGGGGGGAGCACAGATACGCAGTATTTT. It translates to CASSPKAGGSTDTQYF. This chain links TRBV18 with TRBJ2-3; 10 bases are shared with TRBD2. The CDR3 has 16 residues. Germline trimming cut 3 bases from V and 0 bases from J; bases unmatched to any gene: 3. Germline CDR1 is KGHSH and CDR2 is LQKENI.

The table lists this clonotype with a few counts. The rearrangement uses TRBV7-3 and TRBJ2-4, with 8 bases matching TRBD2. CDR3 size: 14 residues. Germline V CDR1 and CDR2: SGHTA, FQGTGA. V lost 5 bases and J lost 8; bases outside the gene matches: 8. CDR3 loop: CASSPRGGPDIQYF. CDR3 coding DNA: TGTGCCAGCAGCCCCCGGGGGGGTCCGGACATTCAGTACTTC. Full variable domain (remainder filled in from reference TRBV7-3 and TRBJ2-4): GAGVSQTPSNKVTEKGKYVELRCDPISGHTALYWYRQSLGQGPEFLIYFQGTGAADDSGLPNDRFFAVRPEGSVSTLKIQRTERGDSAVYLCASSPRGGPDIQYFGAGTRLSVL.

This clonotype occurred a few times. This chain's CDR3 is CASSREASGEAFF. Here the CDR3 DNA reads TGTGCCAGCAGCCGAGAAGCCTCGGGTGAAGCTTTCTTT. The V and J genes are TRBV7-3 and TRBJ1-1, with unresolved D. Trimming pared 5 bases from V and 7 bases from J, leaving 14 bases between. CDR3 length equals 13 residues. Germline CDR1 and CDR2: SGHTA and FQGTGA.